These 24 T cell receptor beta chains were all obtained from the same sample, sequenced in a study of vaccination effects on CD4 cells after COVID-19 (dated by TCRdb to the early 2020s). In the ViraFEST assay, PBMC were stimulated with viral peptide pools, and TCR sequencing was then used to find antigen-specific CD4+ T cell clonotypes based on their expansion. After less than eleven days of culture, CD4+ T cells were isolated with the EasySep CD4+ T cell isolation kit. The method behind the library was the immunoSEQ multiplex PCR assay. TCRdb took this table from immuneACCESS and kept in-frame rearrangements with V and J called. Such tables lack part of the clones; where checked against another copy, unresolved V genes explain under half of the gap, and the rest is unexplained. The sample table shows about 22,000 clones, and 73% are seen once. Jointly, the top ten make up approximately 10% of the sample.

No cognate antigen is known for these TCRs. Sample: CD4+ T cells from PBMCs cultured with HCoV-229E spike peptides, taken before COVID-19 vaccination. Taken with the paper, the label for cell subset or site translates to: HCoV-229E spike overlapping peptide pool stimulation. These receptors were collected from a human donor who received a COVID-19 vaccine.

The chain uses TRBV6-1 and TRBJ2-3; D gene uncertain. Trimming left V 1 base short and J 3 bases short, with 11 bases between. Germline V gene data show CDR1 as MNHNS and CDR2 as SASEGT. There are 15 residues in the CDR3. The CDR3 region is CASSEGVGVTDTQYF. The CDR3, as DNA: TGTGCCAGCAGTGAAGGGGTGGGTGTGACAGATACGCAGTATTTT.

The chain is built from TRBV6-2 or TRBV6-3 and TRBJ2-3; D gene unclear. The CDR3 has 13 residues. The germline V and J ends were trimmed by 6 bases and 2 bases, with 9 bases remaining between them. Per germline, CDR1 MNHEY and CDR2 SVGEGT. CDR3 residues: CASSPPNTDTQYF. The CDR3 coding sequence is TGTGCCAGCAGCCCTCCAAACACAGATACGCAGTATTTT.

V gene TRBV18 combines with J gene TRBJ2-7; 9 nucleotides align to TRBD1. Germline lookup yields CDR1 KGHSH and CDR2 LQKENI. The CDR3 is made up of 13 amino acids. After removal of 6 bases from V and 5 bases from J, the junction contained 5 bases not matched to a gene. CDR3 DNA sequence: TGTGCCAGCTCCCCGGGACAGGGTGACGAGCAGTACTTC. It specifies CASSPGQGDEQYF. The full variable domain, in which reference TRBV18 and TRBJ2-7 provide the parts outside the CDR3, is NAGVMQNPRHLVRRRGQEARLRCSPMKGHSHVYWYRQLPEEGLKFMVYLQKENIIDESGMPKERFSAEFPKEGPSILRIQQVVRGDSAAYFCASSPGQGDEQYFGPGTRLTVT.

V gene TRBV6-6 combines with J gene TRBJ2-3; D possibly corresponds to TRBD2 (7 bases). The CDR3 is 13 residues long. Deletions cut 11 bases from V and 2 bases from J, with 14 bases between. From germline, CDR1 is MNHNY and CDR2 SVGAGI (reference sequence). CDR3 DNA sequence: TGTGCCGCGGGGGCCTTTTACACAGATACGCAGTATTTT. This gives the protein CAAGAFYTDTQYF.

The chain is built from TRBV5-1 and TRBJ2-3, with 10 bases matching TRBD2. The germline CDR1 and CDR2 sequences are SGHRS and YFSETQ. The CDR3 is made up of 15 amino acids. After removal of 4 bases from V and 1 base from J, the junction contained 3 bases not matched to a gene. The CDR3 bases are TGCGCCAGCAGCGGTCTAGCGGGGGGCACAGATACGCAGTATTTT. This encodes CASSGLAGGTDTQYF.

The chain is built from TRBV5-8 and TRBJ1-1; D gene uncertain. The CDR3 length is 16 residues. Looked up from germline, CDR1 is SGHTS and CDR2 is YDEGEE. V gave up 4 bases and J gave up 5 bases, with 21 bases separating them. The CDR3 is CASSPSLRRTGTEAFF. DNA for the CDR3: TGTGCCAGCAGCCCATCACTTCGTCGTACCGGGACTGAAGCTTTCTTT.

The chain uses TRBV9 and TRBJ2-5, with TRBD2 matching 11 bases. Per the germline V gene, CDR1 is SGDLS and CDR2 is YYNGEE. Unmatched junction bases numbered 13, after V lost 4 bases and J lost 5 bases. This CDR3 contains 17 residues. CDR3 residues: CASSPGASSGRLETQYF. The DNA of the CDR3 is TGTGCCAGCAGCCCAGGGGCGTCTAGCGGGAGGTTGGAGACCCAGTACTTC.

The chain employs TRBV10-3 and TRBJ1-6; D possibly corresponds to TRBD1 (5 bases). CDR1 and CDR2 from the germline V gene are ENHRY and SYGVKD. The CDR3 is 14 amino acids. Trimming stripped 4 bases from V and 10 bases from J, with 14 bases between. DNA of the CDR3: TGTGCCATCAGTGGGGGGGTGTCAGGATCACCCCTCCACTTT. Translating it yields CAISGGVSGSPLHF.

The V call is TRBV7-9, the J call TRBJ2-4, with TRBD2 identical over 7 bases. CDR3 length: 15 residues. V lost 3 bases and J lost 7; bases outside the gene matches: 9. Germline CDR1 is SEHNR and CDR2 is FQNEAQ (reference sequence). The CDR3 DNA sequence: TGTGCCAGCAGCTTGGGGGGGGTGTTAAGGAACATTCAGTACTTC. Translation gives CASSLGGVLRNIQYF.

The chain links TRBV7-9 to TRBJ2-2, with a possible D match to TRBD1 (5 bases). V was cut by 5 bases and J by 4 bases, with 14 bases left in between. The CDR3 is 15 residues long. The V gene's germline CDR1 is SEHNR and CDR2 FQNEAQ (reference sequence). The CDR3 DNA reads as TGTGCCAGCAGCAAGGGGCAGATCCTCACCGGGGAGCTGTTTTTT. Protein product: CASSKGQILTGELFF.

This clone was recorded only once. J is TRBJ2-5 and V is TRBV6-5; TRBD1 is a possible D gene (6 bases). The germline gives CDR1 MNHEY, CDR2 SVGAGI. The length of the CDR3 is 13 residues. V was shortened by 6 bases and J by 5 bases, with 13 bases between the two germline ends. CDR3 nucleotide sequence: TGTGCCAGCAGCCCACAGGGCTGGGAGACCCAGTACTTC. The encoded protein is CASSPQGWETQYF.

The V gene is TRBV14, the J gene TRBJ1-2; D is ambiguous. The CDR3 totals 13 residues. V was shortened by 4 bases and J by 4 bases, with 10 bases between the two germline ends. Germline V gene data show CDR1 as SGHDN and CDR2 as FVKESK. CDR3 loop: CASSPTRLYGYTF. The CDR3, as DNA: TGTGCCAGCAGCCCGACGAGGCTCTATGGCTACACCTTC.

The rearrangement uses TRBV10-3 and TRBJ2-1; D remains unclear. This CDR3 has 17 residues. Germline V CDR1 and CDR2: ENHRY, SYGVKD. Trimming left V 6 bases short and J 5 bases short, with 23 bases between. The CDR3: CAISEGYDPLTNNEQFF. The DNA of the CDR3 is TGTGCCATCAGCGAAGGGTATGACCCCCTCACTAACAATGAGCAGTTCTTC.

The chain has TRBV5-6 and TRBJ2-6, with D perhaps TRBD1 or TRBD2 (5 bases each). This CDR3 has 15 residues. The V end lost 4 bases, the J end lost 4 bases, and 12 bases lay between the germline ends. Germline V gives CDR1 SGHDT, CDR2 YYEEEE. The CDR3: CASSRGGSGANVLTF. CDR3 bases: TGTGCCAGCAGCCGTGGGGGTTCCGGGGCCAACGTCCTGACTTTC.

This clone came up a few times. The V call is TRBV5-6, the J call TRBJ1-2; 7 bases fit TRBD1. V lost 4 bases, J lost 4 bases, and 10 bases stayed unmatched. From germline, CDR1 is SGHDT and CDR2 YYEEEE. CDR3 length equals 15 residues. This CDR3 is CASSAQGKGAYGYTF. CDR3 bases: TGTGCCAGCAGCGCACAGGGGAAGGGAGCCTATGGCTACACCTTC.

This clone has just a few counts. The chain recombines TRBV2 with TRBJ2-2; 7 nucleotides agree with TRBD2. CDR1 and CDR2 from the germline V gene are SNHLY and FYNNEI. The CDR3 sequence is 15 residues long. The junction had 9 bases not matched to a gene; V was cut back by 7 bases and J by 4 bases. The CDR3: CASTGVAGATGELFF. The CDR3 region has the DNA TGTGCCAGCACGGGGGTTGCGGGAGCCACCGGGGAGCTGTTTTTT.

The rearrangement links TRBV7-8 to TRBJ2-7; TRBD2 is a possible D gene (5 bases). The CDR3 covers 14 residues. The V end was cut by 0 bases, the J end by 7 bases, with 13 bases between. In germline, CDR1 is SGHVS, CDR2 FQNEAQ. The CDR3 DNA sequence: TGTGCCAGCAGCTTAGCGCGGGCTGCTCGGGAGCAGTACTTC. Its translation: CASSLARAAREQYF.

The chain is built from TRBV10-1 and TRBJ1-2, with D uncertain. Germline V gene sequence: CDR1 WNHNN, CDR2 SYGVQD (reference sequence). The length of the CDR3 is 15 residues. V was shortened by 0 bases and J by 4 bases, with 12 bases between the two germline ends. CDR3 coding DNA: TGCGCCAGCAGTGAGTCGAGGCAGGCCCCCTATGGCTACACCTTC. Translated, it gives CASSESRQAPYGYTF.

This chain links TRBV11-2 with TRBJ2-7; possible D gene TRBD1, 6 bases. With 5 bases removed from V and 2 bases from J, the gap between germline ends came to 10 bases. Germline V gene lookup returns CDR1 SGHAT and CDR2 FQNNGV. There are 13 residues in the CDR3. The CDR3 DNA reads TGTGCCAGCAGCATAGGACAGCCCTACGAGCAGTACTTC. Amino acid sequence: CASSIGQPYEQYF.

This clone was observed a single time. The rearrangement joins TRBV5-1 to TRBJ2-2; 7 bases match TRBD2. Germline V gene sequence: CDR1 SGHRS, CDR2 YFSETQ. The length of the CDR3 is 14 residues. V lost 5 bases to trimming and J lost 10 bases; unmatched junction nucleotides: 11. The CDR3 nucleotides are TGCGCCAGCAGTGGTACCAGGGAGGGTGAGGAGCTGTTTTTT. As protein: CASSGTREGEELFF.

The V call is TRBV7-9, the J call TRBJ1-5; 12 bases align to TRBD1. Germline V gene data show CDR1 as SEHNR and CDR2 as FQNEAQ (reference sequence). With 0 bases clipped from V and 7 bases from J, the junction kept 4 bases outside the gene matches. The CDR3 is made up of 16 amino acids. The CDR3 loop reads CASSLAGTGGRQPQHF. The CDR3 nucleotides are TGTGCCAGCAGCTTAGCCGGGACAGGGGGCCGCCAGCCCCAGCATTTT.

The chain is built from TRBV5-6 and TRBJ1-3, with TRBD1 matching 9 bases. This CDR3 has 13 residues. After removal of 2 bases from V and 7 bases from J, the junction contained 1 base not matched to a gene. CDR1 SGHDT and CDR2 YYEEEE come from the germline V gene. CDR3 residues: CASSLTGGNTIYF. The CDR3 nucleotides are TGTGCCAGCAGCTTAACAGGGGGCAACACCATATATTTT.

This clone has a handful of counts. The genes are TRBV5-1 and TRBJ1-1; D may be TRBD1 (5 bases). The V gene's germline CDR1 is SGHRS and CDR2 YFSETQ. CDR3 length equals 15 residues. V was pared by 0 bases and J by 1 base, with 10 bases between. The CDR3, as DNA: TGCGCCAGCAGCTTGGAGCGGGGGGGGAACACTGAAGCTTTCTTT. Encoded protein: CASSLERGGNTEAFF. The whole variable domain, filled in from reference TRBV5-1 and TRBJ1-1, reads KAGVTQTPRYLIKTRGQQVTLSCSPISGHRSVSWYQQTPGQGLQFLFEYFSETQRNKGNFPGRFSGRQFSNSRSEMNVSTLELGDSALYLCASSLERGGNTEAFFGQGTRLTVV.

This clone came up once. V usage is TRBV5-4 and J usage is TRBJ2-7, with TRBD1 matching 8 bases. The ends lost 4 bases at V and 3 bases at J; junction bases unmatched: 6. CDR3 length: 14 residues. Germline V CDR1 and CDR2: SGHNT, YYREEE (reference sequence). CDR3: CASSLGTGNYEQYF. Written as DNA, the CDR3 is TGTGCCAGCAGCCTGGGGACAGGCAACTACGAGCAGTACTTC. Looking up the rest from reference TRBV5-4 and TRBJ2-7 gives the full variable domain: ETGVTQSPTHLIKTRGQQVTLRCSSQSGHNTVSWYQQALGQGPQFIFQYYREEENGRGNFPPRFSGLQFPNYSSELNVNALELDDSALYLCASSLGTGNYEQYFGPGTRLTVT.